This record concerns one TCR beta chain sequence. Antigen: not known. This CDR3 is built from 13 residues. The record originates from a study of T cell responses to AZD1222 COVID-19 vaccine. Findings and limits, study-wide: AZD1222 recipients seropositive at baseline numbered only five to seven. Vaccine-related CD4 TCRs covered spike, predominating at 160-218 and 743-854. Only after the peak T cell response were repertoires sampled. Females outnumbered males among donors, who were mostly white British; clonal diversity was possibly underestimated.

The method was immunoSEQ multiplex PCR; TCRdb's version includes in-frame clones alone and lacks a portion of them. Of about 220,000 clones listed, 90% to 95% are singletons. The source was peripheral blood, collected on day 0 of MenACWY control vaccination. The chain couples TRBV21-1 to TRBJ1-2. TRBV21-1 is an annotated pseudogene. This TCR was recovered from an adult in good health. The CDR3 nucleotides read TGTGCCAGCACCTTTGCAGTAGGATATGGCTACACCTTC. Encoded protein: CASTFAVGYGYTF.